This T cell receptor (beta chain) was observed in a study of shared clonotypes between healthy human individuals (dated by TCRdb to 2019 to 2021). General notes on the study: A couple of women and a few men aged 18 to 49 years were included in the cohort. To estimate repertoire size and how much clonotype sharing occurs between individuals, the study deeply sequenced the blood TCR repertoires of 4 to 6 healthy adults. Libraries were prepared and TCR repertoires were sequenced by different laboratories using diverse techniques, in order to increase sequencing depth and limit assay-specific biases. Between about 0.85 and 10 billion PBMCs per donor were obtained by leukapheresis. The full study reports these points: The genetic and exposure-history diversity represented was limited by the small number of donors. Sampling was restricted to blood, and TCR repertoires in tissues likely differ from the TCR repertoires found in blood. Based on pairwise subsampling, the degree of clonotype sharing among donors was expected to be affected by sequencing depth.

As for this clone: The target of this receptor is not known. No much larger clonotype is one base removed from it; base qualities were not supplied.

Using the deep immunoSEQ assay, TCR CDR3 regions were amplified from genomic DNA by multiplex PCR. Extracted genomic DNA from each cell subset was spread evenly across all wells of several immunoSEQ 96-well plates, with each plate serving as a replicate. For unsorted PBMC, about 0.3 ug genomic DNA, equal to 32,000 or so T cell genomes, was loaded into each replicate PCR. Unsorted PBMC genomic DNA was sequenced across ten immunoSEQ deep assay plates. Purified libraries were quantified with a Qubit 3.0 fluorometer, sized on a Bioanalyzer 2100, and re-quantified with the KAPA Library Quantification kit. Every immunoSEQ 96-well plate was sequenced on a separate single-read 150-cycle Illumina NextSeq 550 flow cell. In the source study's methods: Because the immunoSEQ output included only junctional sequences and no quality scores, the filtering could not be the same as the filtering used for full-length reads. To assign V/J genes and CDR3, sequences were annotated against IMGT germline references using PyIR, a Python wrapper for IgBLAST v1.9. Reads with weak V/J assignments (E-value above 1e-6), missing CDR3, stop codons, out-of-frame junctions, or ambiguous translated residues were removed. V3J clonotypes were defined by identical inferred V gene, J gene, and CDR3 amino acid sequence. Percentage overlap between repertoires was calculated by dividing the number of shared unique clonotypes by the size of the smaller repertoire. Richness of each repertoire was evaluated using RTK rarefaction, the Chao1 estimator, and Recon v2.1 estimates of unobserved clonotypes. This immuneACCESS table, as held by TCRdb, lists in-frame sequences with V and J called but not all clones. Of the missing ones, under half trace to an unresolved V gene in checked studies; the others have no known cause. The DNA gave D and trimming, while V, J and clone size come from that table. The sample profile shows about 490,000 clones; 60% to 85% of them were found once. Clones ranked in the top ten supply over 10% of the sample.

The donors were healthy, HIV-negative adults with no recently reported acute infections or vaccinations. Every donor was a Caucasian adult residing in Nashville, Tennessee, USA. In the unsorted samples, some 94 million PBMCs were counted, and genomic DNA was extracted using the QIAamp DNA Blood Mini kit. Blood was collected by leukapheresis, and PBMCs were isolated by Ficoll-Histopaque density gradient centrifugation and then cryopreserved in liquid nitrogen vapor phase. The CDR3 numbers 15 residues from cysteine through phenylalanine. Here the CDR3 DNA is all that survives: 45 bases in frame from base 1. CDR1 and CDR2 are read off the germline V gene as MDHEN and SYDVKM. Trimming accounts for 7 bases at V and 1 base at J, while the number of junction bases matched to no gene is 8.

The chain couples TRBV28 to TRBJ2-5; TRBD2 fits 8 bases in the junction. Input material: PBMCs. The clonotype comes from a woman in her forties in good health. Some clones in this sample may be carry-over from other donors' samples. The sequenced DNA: TGTGCCAGCAACTCCCCTCGGGGGGGCCAAGAGACCCAGTACTTC. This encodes CASNSPRGGQETQYF. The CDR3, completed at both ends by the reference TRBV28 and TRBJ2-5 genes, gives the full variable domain DVKVTQSSRYLVKRTGEKVFLECVQDMDHENMFWYRQDPGLGLRLIYFSYDVKMKEKGDIPEGYSVSREKKERFSLILESASTNQTSMYLCASNSPRGGQETQYFGPGTRLLVL.